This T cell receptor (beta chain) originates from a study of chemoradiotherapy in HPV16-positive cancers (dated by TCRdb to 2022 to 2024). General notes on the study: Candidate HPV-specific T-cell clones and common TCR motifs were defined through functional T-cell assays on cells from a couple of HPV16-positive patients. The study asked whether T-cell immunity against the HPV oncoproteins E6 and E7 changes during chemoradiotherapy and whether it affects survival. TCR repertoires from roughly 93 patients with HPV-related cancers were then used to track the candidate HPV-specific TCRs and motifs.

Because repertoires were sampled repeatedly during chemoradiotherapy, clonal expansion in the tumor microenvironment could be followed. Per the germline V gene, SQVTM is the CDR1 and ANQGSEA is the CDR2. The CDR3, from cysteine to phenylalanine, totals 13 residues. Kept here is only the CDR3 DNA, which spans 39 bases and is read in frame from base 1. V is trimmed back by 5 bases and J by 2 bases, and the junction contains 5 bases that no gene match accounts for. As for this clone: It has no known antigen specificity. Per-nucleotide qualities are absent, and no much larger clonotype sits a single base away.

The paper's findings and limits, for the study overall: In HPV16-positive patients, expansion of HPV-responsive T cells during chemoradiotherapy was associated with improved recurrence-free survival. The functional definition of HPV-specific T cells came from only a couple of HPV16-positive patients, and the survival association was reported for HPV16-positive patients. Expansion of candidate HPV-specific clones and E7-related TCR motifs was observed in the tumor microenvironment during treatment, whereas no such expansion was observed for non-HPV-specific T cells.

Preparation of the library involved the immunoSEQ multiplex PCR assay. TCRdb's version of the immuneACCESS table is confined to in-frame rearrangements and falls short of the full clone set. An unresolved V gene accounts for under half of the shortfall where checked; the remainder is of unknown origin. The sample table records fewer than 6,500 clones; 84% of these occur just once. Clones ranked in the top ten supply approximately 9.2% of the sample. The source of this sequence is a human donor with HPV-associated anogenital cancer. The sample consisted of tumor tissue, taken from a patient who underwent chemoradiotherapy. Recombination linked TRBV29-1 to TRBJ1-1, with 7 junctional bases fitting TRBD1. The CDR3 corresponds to CSVLGQANTEAFF. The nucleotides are TGCAGCGTTCTCGGACAGGCCAACACTGAAGCTTTCTTT.